This TCR beta chain is from a study of T cell repertoires in cytomegalovirus infection. Study-level information: Public TCR beta signatures were indicative of both CMV infection and a matching HLA type.

This CDR3 is built from 14 residues. Looked up from germline, CDR1 is LNHNV and CDR2 is YYDKDF (reference sequence). Deletions cut 4 bases from V and 4 bases from J, with 11 bases between. As concerns this clonotype: Its antigen is not identified.

General study results and limits: There were HLA-C-restricted CMV-specific TCR beta clonotypes dominating the ex vivo response. Cumulative frequency (of public TCR beta family members) identified carriers of CMV plus the relevant HLA.

TCRdb recomputed calls from the reads with MiXCR, one row per CDR3 protein. The sample consists of almost 550,000 distinct CDR3 sequences, 15% to 20% of them appearing once. The chain carries TRBV15 and TRBJ1-3; D perhaps matches TRBD1 (5 bases). The sequenced material came from CD8+ T cells from PBMCs. The sequence derives from a human donor in good health (CMV status not recorded). Some clones in this sample may be carry-over from other donors' samples. CDR3 residues: CATSTAGSGNTIYF. For the CDR3, the DNA is TGTGCCACCAGCACGGCAGGGAGCGGAAACACCATATATTTT.